A selection of T cell receptor beta chains follows, all from one sample in a study of blood T cell repertoires in COVID-19. Here immunoSEQ multiplex PCR was the method, and the copy in TCRdb shows in-frame clones only, minus some. The sample has about 86,000 clones, 85% seen once. The sequenced material came from peripheral blood. The receptors derive from a man aged 50 or older with acute or convalescent COVID-19. The CDR3 runs from the conserved cysteine through the conserved F or W. The D gene is left open where the match is weak. The size of a clone is reported for some rows only, either as once, few or many, or as a class for expanded clones.

cdr3_length: 14
v_call: TRBV4-1
d_call: .
clone_size: few
j_call: TRBJ1-2
cdr3_nt: TGCGCCAGCAGCCAATCGACAGGTTCGGCTGGCTACACCTTC
cdr3_aa: CASSQSTGSAGYTF

cdr3_length: 17
v_call: TRBV9
d_call: TRBD2
clone_size: .
j_call: TRBJ2-5
cdr3_nt: TGTGCCAGCAGTGCTGGACTAGCGGGAGGAGGTCAAGAGACCCAGTACTTC
cdr3_aa: CASSAGLAGGGQETQYF

cdr3_length: 15
v_call: TRBV12-5
d_call: TRBD2
clone_size: .
j_call: TRBJ2-3
cdr3_nt: TGTGCTAGTGGACCGAGCGGGGGGGCCGCGGATACGCAGTATTTT
cdr3_aa: CASGPSGGAADTQYF

cdr3_length: 13
v_call: TRBV5-8
d_call: .
clone_size: .
j_call: TRBJ1-5
cdr3_nt: TGTGCCAGCACCCGGGCCGGGATTCAGCCCCAGCATTTT
cdr3_aa: CASTRAGIQPQHF

cdr3_length: 16
v_call: TRBV5-5
d_call: .
clone_size: .
j_call: TRBJ1-3
cdr3_nt: TGTGCCAGCAGCTTAGGATTCAGGGCCTCTGGAAACACCATATATTTT
cdr3_aa: CASSLGFRASGNTIYF

cdr3_length: 16
v_call: TRBV24-1
d_call: TRBD2
clone_size: .
j_call: TRBJ2-1
cdr3_nt: TGTGCCACCAGTGTTCAGGGTGCTAGCGGGAACAATGAGCAGTTCTTC
cdr3_aa: CATSVQGASGNNEQFF

cdr3_length: 14
v_call: TRBV6-5
d_call: TRBD1
clone_size: .
j_call: TRBJ1-1
cdr3_nt: TGTGCCAGCAAAATTACTAGGACAGGTGCTGAAGCTTTCTTT
cdr3_aa: CASKITRTGAEAFF

cdr3_length: 14
v_call: TRBV7-9
d_call: TRBD2
clone_size: .
j_call: TRBJ2-1
cdr3_nt: TGTGCCAGCAGCTTGACTAGCAGCTACAATGAGCAGTTCTTC
cdr3_aa: CASSLTSSYNEQFF

cdr3_length: 15
v_call: TRBV7-2
d_call: .
clone_size: .
j_call: TRBJ2-7
cdr3_nt: TGTGCCAGCAGCTTACAGGGCCTCGGCCTCTACGAGCAGTACTTC
cdr3_aa: CASSLQGLGLYEQYF

cdr3_length: 16
v_call: TRBV6-2/TRBV6-3
d_call: TRBD1
clone_size: many
j_call: TRBJ2-7
cdr3_nt: TGTGCCAGCAGTTCGGCCGGGACAGGTGCCACGAACGAGCAGTACTTC
cdr3_aa: CASSSAGTGATNEQYF

cdr3_length: 12
v_call: TRBV30
d_call: .
clone_size: once
j_call: TRBJ1-1
cdr3_nt: TGTGCCTGGGCCAGGGGTATCACTGAAGCTTTCTTT
cdr3_aa: CAWARGITEAFF

cdr3_length: 14
v_call: TRBV5-3
d_call: TRBD1
clone_size: .
j_call: TRBJ1-2
cdr3_nt: TGTGCCAGATACATAACAGGGGGCTTTTATGGCTACACCTTC
cdr3_aa: CARYITGGFYGYTF

cdr3_length: 19
v_call: TRBV6-2/TRBV6-3
d_call: TRBD1
clone_size: few
j_call: TRBJ1-5
cdr3_nt: TGTGCCAGCAGTACCTCGGGACAGGTAGGGGGGTATAGCAATCAGCCCCAGCATTTT
cdr3_aa: CASSTSGQVGGYSNQPQHF

cdr3_length: 14
v_call: TRBV5-1
d_call: TRBD1
clone_size: .
j_call: TRBJ2-7
cdr3_nt: TGCGCCAGCAGCCCGGGACAGGGTCCCTACGAGCAGTACTTC
cdr3_aa: CASSPGQGPYEQYF

cdr3_length: 14
v_call: TRBV6-2/TRBV6-3
d_call: TRBD2
clone_size: .
j_call: TRBJ2-7
cdr3_nt: TGTGCCAGCAGTCACGGGACTAGCGGCTACGAGCAGTACTTC
cdr3_aa: CASSHGTSGYEQYF

cdr3_length: 15
v_call: TRBV29-1
d_call: TRBD1
clone_size: once
j_call: TRBJ2-3
cdr3_nt: TGCAGCGTGGCAACCGGGACAGGGATGTCAGATACGCAGTATTTT
cdr3_aa: CSVATGTGMSDTQYF

cdr3_length: 14
v_call: TRBV7-8
d_call: TRBD1
clone_size: .
j_call: TRBJ2-5
cdr3_nt: TGTGCCAGCAGCCCAGGGGGCACGAGGGAGACCCAGTACTTC
cdr3_aa: CASSPGGTRETQYF

cdr3_length: 14
v_call: TRBV6-5
d_call: .
clone_size: once
j_call: TRBJ1-2
cdr3_nt: TGTGCCAGCAGCTCTGGACAGTTAAACTATGGCTACACCTTC
cdr3_aa: CASSSGQLNYGYTF

cdr3_length: 15
v_call: TRBV3-1/TRBV3-2
d_call: .
clone_size: once
j_call: TRBJ2-7
cdr3_nt: TGTGCCAGCAGCCAATCTATAACCCTTTCCTACGAGCAGTACTTC
cdr3_aa: CASSQSITLSYEQYF

cdr3_length: 16
v_call: TRBV4-2
d_call: .
clone_size: .
j_call: TRBJ2-1
cdr3_nt: TGTGCCAGCAGCCAAGACCGACAGATAGCCTACAATGAGCAGTTCTTC
cdr3_aa: CASSQDRQIAYNEQFF

cdr3_length: 16
v_call: TRBV18
d_call: TRBD1
clone_size: .
j_call: TRBJ2-1
cdr3_nt: TGTGCCAGCTCACCAGGCGGACAGGGGGGTGGGTATGAGCAGTTCTTC
cdr3_aa: CASSPGGQGGGYEQFF

cdr3_length: 15
v_call: TRBV6-5
d_call: TRBD1
clone_size: .
j_call: TRBJ1-2
cdr3_nt: TGTGCCAGCAGATCTCTACGACAGGGCGAATATGGCTACACCTTC
cdr3_aa: CASRSLRQGEYGYTF

cdr3_length: 12
v_call: TRBV5-1
d_call: .
clone_size: .
j_call: TRBJ2-1
cdr3_nt: TGCGCCAGCAGCACGGGTCACAATGAGCAGTTCTTC
cdr3_aa: CASSTGHNEQFF

cdr3_length: 17
v_call: TRBV28
d_call: TRBD1
clone_size: .
j_call: TRBJ1-1
cdr3_nt: TGTGCCAGCAGTTTGGATCCACGGACAGGGGGGATCACTGAAGCTTTCTTT
cdr3_aa: CASSLDPRTGGITEAFF

cdr3_length: 15
v_call: TRBV11-2
d_call: TRBD2
clone_size: .
j_call: TRBJ2-1
cdr3_nt: TGTGCCAGCACCCATGGGCAGCGGGGGGGAAATGAGCAGTTCTTC
cdr3_aa: CASTHGQRGGNEQFF

cdr3_length: 14
v_call: TRBV7-9
d_call: .
clone_size: .
j_call: TRBJ1-2
cdr3_nt: TGTGCCAGCAGCTTAGAAGGCGGCGGATATGGCTACACCTTC
cdr3_aa: CASSLEGGGYGYTF

cdr3_length: 14
v_call: TRBV6-5
d_call: TRBD1
clone_size: .
j_call: TRBJ2-7
cdr3_nt: TGTGCCAGCAGCGTCCGGGACAGAACCTACGAGCAGTACTTC
cdr3_aa: CASSVRDRTYEQYF

cdr3_length: 13
v_call: TRBV14
d_call: TRBD1
clone_size: few
j_call: TRBJ2-5
cdr3_nt: TGTGCCAGCACCCGACAGGGTCAAGAGACCCAGTACTTC
cdr3_aa: CASTRQGQETQYF

cdr3_length: 14
v_call: TRBV18
d_call: .
clone_size: once
j_call: TRBJ1-1
cdr3_nt: TGTGCCAGCTCACCCGAGGGTGCTCTCACTGAAGCTTTCTTT
cdr3_aa: CASSPEGALTEAFF

cdr3_length: 15
v_call: TRBV9
d_call: TRBD2
clone_size: .
j_call: TRBJ2-2
cdr3_nt: TGTGCCAGCGGACTAGCGGGAGGGATAGGCGGGGAGCTGTTTTTT
cdr3_aa: CASGLAGGIGGELFF

cdr3_length: 13
v_call: TRBV24-1
d_call: .
clone_size: few
j_call: TRBJ1-2
cdr3_nt: TGTGCCACCAGTGATTTTACAGGTTCAGGCTACACCTTC
cdr3_aa: CATSDFTGSGYTF

cdr3_length: 13
v_call: TRBV28
d_call: TRBD1
clone_size: .
j_call: TRBJ2-1
cdr3_nt: TGTGCCAGCAGGATCGGGACAGGGAATGAGCAGTTCTTC
cdr3_aa: CASRIGTGNEQFF

cdr3_length: 13
v_call: TRBV30
d_call: .
clone_size: .
j_call: TRBJ2-5
cdr3_nt: TGTGCCGGAACCGGGAAAACCCAAGAGACCCAGTACTTC
cdr3_aa: CAGTGKTQETQYF

cdr3_length: 14
v_call: TRBV11-2
d_call: TRBD2
clone_size: .
j_call: TRBJ2-7
cdr3_nt: TGTGCCAGCAGCTTAGCCGGGAGGGCCTACGAGCAGTACTTC
cdr3_aa: CASSLAGRAYEQYF

cdr3_length: 11
v_call: TRBV10-3
d_call: .
clone_size: .
j_call: TRBJ2-2
cdr3_nt: TGTGCCCCCCCTGCGACCGGGGAGCTGTTTTTT
cdr3_aa: CAPPATGELFF

cdr3_length: 15
v_call: TRBV9
d_call: .
clone_size: .
j_call: TRBJ2-1
cdr3_nt: TGTGCCAGCAGCGTAGGCGGACCAGCGGATAATGAGCAGTTCTTC
cdr3_aa: CASSVGGPADNEQFF

cdr3_length: 13
v_call: TRBV4-1
d_call: .
clone_size: few
j_call: TRBJ1-6
cdr3_nt: TGCGCCAGCAGCCAAGACCGGGAATCACCCCTCCACTTT
cdr3_aa: CASSQDRESPLHF

cdr3_length: 15
v_call: TRBV7-9
d_call: TRBD1
clone_size: .
j_call: TRBJ2-7
cdr3_nt: TGTGCCAGCAGCCGACCCCGGGACAGTTCCTACGAGCAGTACTTC
cdr3_aa: CASSRPRDSSYEQYF

cdr3_length: 15
v_call: TRBV5-4
d_call: .
clone_size: once
j_call: TRBJ2-2
cdr3_nt: TGTGCCAGCAGCTTGACTTTTCCTAACACCGGGGAGCTGTTTTTT
cdr3_aa: CASSLTFPNTGELFF

cdr3_length: 13
v_call: TRBV4-3
d_call: .
clone_size: .
j_call: TRBJ2-7
cdr3_nt: TGCGCCAGCAGCCAAGATGGCCCCGCTCAGCAGTACTTC
cdr3_aa: CASSQDGPAQQYF

cdr3_length: 15
v_call: TRBV7-2
d_call: .
clone_size: .
j_call: TRBJ1-3
cdr3_nt: TGTGCCAGCAGCTTTGGTATAGTCTCTGGAAACACCATATATTTT
cdr3_aa: CASSFGIVSGNTIYF

cdr3_length: 12
v_call: TRBV6-6
d_call: .
clone_size: .
j_call: TRBJ1-2
cdr3_nt: TGTGCCAGCATGGAGGGTTCCTATGGCTACACCTTC
cdr3_aa: CASMEGSYGYTF

cdr3_length: 14
v_call: TRBV5-1
d_call: TRBD1
clone_size: .
j_call: TRBJ2-1
cdr3_nt: TGCGCCAGCAGCTTTCAGGGGGCTGGCGATGAGCAGTTCTTC
cdr3_aa: CASSFQGAGDEQFF

cdr3_length: 14
v_call: TRBV27
d_call: .
clone_size: .
j_call: TRBJ2-5
cdr3_nt: TGTGCCAGCAGTTTATGGCAGGGTCAAGAGACCCAGTACTTC
cdr3_aa: CASSLWQGQETQYF

cdr3_length: 20
v_call: TRBV6-1
d_call: .
clone_size: once
j_call: TRBJ1-5
cdr3_nt: TGTGCCAGCAGTGAAGTCGGTAGCCGGCAGAGGAAATATAGCAATCAGCCCCAGCATTTT
cdr3_aa: CASSEVGSRQRKYSNQPQHF

cdr3_length: 13
v_call: TRBV4-1
d_call: .
clone_size: .
j_call: TRBJ1-5
cdr3_nt: TGCGCCAGCAGCCAACCTGGCGGTCAGCCCCAGCATTTT
cdr3_aa: CASSQPGGQPQHF

cdr3_length: 15
v_call: TRBV6-2/TRBV6-3
d_call: .
clone_size: .
j_call: TRBJ2-5
cdr3_nt: TGTGCCAGCAGTTATCGTGGACACCACCAAGAGACCCAGTACTTC
cdr3_aa: CASSYRGHHQETQYF

cdr3_length: 15
v_call: TRBV19
d_call: TRBD1
clone_size: .
j_call: TRBJ1-5
cdr3_nt: TGTGCCAGTAGTGTACTACAGGGGACGGATCAGCCCCAGCATTTT
cdr3_aa: CASSVLQGTDQPQHF

cdr3_length: 14
v_call: TRBV6-5
d_call: .
clone_size: .
j_call: TRBJ2-5
cdr3_nt: TGTGCCAGCACCCAGGGCACAGCCCAAGAGACCCAGTACTTC
cdr3_aa: CASTQGTAQETQYF

cdr3_length: 14
v_call: TRBV28
d_call: .
clone_size: .
j_call: TRBJ1-2
cdr3_nt: TGTGCCAGCAGAACAACGGGAACTAACTATGGCTACACCTTC
cdr3_aa: CASRTTGTNYGYTF

cdr3_length: 13
v_call: TRBV24-1
d_call: .
clone_size: .
j_call: TRBJ2-5
cdr3_nt: TGTGCCACCAGTGAACCAGGGGTAAAGACCCAGTACTTC
cdr3_aa: CATSEPGVKTQYF

cdr3_length: 13
v_call: TRBV5-1
d_call: .
clone_size: .
j_call: TRBJ1-2
cdr3_nt: TGCGCCAGCAGCTTCACAGGTCTTGCTGGCTACACCTTC
cdr3_aa: CASSFTGLAGYTF

cdr3_length: 13
v_call: TRBV7-9
d_call: .
clone_size: .
j_call: TRBJ1-5
cdr3_nt: TGTGCCAGCAGCTTATCGGGGTTACAGCCCCAGCATTTT
cdr3_aa: CASSLSGLQPQHF

cdr3_length: 14
v_call: TRBV6-6
d_call: TRBD1
clone_size: .
j_call: TRBJ1-4
cdr3_nt: TGTGCCAGCAGGAGGACAGGGGGCATTGAAAAACTGTTTTTT
cdr3_aa: CASRRTGGIEKLFF

cdr3_length: 15
v_call: TRBV15
d_call: .
clone_size: .
j_call: TRBJ1-1
cdr3_nt: TGTGCCACCAGCAGAGACGCGGGAGGTGGGGCTGAAGCTTTCTTT
cdr3_aa: CATSRDAGGGAEAFF

cdr3_length: 15
v_call: TRBV5-1
d_call: TRBD2
clone_size: .
j_call: TRBJ2-3
cdr3_nt: TGCGCCAGCAGCGGTTCTAGCGGCGGCACAGATACGCAGTATTTT
cdr3_aa: CASSGSSGGTDTQYF

cdr3_length: 13
v_call: TRBV14
d_call: TRBD1
clone_size: .
j_call: TRBJ1-2
cdr3_nt: TGTGCCAGCACTAAGGACAGGGGCTATGGCTACACCTTC
cdr3_aa: CASTKDRGYGYTF

cdr3_length: 13
v_call: TRBV5-6
d_call: .
clone_size: .
j_call: TRBJ1-1
cdr3_nt: TGTGCCAGCAGGCAAGACAGAAACACTGAAGCTTTCTTT
cdr3_aa: CASRQDRNTEAFF

cdr3_length: 13
v_call: TRBV28
d_call: .
clone_size: .
j_call: TRBJ2-1
cdr3_nt: TGTGCCACCACCGGGACTTCCTACAATGAGCAGTTCTTC
cdr3_aa: CATTGTSYNEQFF